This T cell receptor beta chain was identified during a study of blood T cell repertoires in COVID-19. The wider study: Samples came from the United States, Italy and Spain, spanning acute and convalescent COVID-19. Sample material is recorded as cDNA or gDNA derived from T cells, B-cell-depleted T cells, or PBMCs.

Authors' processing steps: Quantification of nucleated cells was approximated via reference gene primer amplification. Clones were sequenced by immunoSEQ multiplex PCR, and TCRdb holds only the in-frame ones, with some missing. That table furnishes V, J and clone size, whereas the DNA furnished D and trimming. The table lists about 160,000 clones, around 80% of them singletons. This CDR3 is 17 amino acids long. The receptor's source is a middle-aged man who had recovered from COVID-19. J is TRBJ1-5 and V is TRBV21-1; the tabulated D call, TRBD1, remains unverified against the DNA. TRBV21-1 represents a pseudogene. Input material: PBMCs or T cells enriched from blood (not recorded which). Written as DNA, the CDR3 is TGTGCCAGCATCTTTAAGGGGCAAGGGGTCCGGTCAAACCCCCAGCATTTT. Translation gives CASIFKGQGVRSNPQHF.